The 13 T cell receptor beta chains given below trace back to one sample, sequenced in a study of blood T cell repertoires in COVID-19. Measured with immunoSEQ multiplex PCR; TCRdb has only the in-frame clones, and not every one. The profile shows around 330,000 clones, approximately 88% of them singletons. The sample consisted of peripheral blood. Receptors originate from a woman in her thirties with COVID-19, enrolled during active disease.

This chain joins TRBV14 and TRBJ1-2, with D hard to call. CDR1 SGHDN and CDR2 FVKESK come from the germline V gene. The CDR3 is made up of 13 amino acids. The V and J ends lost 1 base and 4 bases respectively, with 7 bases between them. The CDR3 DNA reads TGTGCCAGCAGCCAAGTGGCGGCCTATGGCTACACCTTC. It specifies CASSQVAAYGYTF. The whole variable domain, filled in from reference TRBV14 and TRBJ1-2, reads EAGVTQFPSHSVIEKGQTVTLRCDPISGHDNLYWYRRVMGKEIKFLLHFVKESKQDESGMPNNRFLAERTGGTYSTLKVQPAELEDSGVYFCASSQVAAYGYTFGSGTRLTVV.

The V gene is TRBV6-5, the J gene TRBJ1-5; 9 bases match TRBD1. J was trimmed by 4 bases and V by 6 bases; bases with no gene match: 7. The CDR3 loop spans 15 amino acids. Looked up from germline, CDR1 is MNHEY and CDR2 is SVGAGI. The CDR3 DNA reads TGTGCCAGCAGACGGGACAGGGCCTCTAATCAGCCCCAGCATTTT. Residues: CASRRDRASNQPQHF.

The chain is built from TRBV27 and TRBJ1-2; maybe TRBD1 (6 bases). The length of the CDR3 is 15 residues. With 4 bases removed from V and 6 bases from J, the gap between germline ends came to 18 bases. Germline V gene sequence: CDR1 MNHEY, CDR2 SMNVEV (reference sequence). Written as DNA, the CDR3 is TGTGCCAGCAGTTCTCCCCCAACAGGGTTCAATGGCTACACCTTC. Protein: CASSSPPTGFNGYTF.

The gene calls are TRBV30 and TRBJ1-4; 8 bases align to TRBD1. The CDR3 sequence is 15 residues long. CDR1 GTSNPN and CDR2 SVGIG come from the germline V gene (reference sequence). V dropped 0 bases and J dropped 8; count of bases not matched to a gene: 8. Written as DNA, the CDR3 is TGTGCCTGGAGTGTCGGGGGGACAGGTCGGGAAAAACTGTTTTTT. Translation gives CAWSVGGTGREKLFF.

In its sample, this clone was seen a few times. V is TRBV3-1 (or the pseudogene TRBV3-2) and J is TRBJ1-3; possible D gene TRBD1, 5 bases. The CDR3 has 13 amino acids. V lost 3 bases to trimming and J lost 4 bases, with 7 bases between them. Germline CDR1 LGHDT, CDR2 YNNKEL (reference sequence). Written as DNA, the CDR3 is TGTGCCAGCAGCCAGCAGGGCGGAAACACCATATATTTT. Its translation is CASSQQGGNTIYF.

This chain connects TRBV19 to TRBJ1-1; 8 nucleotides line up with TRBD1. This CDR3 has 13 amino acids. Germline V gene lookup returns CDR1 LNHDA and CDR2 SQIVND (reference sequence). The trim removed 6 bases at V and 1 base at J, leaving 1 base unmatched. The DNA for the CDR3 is TGTGCCAGTAGGGACAGGGAGAACACTGAAGCTTTCTTT. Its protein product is CASRDRENTEAFF.

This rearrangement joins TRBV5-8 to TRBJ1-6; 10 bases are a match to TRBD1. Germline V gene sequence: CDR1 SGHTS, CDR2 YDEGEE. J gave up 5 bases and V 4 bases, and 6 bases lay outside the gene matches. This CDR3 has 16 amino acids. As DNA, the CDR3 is TGTGCCAGCAGCCCTAGGACAGGGGGGGATAATTCACCCCTCCACTTT. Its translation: CASSPRTGGDNSPLHF.

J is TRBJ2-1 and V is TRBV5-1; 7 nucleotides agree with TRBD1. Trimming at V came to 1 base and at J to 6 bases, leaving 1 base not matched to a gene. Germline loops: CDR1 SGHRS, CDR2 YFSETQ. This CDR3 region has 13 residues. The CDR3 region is CASSLPGGNEQFF. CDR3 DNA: TGCGCCAGCAGCTTGCCAGGGGGCAATGAGCAGTTCTTC.

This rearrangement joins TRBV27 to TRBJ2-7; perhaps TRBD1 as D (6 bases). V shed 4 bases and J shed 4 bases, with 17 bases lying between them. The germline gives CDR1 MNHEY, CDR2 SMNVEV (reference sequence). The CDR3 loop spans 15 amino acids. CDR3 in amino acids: CASSSARGMTYEQYV. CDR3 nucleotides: TGTGCCAGCAGTTCGGCCAGGGGTATGACGTACGAGCAGTACGTC.

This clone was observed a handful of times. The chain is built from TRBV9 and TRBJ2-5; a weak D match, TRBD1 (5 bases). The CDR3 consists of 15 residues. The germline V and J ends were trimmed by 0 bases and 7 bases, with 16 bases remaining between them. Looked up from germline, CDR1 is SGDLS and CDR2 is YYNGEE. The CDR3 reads CASSVDGRERGTQYF. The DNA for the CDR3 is TGTGCCAGCAGCGTAGATGGCAGGGAAAGAGGGACCCAGTACTTC.

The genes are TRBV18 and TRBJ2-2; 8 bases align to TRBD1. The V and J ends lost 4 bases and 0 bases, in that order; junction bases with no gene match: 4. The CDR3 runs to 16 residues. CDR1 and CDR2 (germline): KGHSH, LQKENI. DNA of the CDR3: TGTGCCAGCTCACGAGACAGGGGTTCGAACACCGGGGAGCTGTTTTTT. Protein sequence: CASSRDRGSNTGELFF.

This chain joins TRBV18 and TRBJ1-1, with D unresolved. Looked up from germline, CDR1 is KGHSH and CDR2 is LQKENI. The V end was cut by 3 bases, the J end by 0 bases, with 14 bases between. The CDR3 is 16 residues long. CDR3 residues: CASSPYLTPMNTEAFF. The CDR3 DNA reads TGTGCCAGCTCACCTTACCTGACACCAATGAACACTGAAGCTTTCTTT.

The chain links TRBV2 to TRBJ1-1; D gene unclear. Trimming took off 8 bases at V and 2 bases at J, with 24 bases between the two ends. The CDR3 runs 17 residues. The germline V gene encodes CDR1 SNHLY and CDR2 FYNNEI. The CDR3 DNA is TGTGCCAGCCGGGGATTCACCGTACCGGTTCGAAACACTGAAGCTTTCTTT. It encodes CASRGFTVPVRNTEAFF.